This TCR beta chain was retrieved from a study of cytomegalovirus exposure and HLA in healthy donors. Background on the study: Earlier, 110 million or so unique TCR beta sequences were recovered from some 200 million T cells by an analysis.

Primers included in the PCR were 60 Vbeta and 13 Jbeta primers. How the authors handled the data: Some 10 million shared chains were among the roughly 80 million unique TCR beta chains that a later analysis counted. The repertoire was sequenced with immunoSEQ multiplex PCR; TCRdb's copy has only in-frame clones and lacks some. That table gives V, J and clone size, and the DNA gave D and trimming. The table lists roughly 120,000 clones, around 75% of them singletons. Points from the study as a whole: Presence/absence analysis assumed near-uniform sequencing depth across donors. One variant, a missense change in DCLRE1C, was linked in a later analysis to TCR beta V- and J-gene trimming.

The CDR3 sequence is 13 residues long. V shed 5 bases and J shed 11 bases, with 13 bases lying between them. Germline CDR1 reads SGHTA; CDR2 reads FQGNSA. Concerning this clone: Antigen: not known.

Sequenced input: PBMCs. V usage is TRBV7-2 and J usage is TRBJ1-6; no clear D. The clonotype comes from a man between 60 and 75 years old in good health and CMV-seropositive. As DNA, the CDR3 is TGTGCCAGCAGCCTCCAACAGACGACACCCCTCCACTTT. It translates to CASSLQQTTPLHF.